This T cell receptor (beta chain) stems from a study of T cells after somatic rescue of genetic block. This table comes from immunoSEQ multiplex PCR, and its TCRdb copy is limited to in-frame clones, with some not included. The sample contains some 70,000 clones, approximately 90% of which appear only once. This CDR3 spans 15 amino acids. Germline V gene sequence: CDR1 ENHRY, CDR2 SYGVKD. The V end lost 11 bases, the J end lost 4 bases, and 23 bases lay between the germline ends. A single count supports this clone. The chain combines TRBV10-3 with TRBJ1-1; D is unresolved. Sequences were obtained from peripheral blood mononuclear cells (PBMCs). The sequence was obtained from a man aged 25 to 45. CDR3 sequence reads: CAVKPSSQVSTEAFF. CDR3 coding DNA: TGTGCCGTCAAACCCTCCTCTCAGGTGAGCACTGAAGCTTTCTTT.